A selection of T cell receptor beta chains follows, all from one sample in a study of cytomegalovirus exposure and HLA in healthy donors. Sequencing used immunoSEQ multiplex PCR; TCRdb keeps in-frame clones, though not all of them. The table counts under 100,000 clones; just under 3.5% lies in the top ten. The sequenced sample consisted of PBMCs. Receptors originate from a woman in her twenties or thirties in good health and CMV-seronegative. Both conserved end residues are part of each CDR3. D genes are given only for firm matches.

>TRBJ1-2|.|TRBV28
CAIPGRNYGYTF
TGTGCCATCCCCGGTCGGAACTATGGCTACACCTTC
>TRBJ2-2|.|TRBV4-2
CASSQARLTANTGELFF
TGTGCCAGCAGCCAAGCTCGGCTAACAGCGAACACCGGGGAGCTGTTTTTT
>TRBJ1-3|.|TRBV13
CASLFAGASGNTIYF
TGTGCCAGCCTTTTTGCCGGTGCGTCCGGAAACACCATATATTTT
>TRBJ1-3|.|TRBV11-2
CASSLSGGSGNTIYF
TGTGCCAGCAGCTTATCGGGGGGATCTGGAAACACCATATATTTT
>TRBJ1-1|.|TRBV7-3
CASSPTQGIPFF
TGTGCCAGCAGCCCAACCCAGGGGATCCCTTTCTTT
>TRBJ1-1|TRBD1|TRBV5-1
CASSRGQANTEAFF
TGCGCCAGCAGCAGGGGACAGGCGAACACTGAAGCTTTCTTT
>TRBJ1-5|TRBD1|TRBV2
CASSGTVYSNQPQHF
TGTGCCAGCAGCGGGACAGTTTATAGCAATCAGCCCCAGCATTTT
>TRBJ2-3|.|TRBV19
CATPSRTDRQYF
TGTGCCACCCCGAGTCGGACAGATAGGCAGTATTTT
>TRBJ1-6|.|TRBV14
CASSHSGSYSPLHF
TGTGCCAGCAGCCACTCGGGGTCTTATTCACCCCTCCACTTT
>TRBJ2-3|TRBD2|TRBV14
CASSRGTSGIPDTQYF
TGTGCCAGCAGCCGCGGGACTAGCGGTATCCCAGATACGCAGTATTTT
>TRBJ2-7|.|TRBV4-2
CASSPRTVDEQYF
TGTGCCAGCAGCCCTAGAACCGTTGACGAGCAGTACTTC
>TRBJ1-4|.|TRBV4-1
CASSRGENEKLFF
TGCGCCAGCAGCCGCGGAGAGAACGAAAAACTGTTTTTT
>TRBJ2-7|TRBD2|TRBV7-4
CASSQPPGLAADEQYF
TGTGCCAGCAGCCAGCCCCCGGGACTAGCGGCGGACGAGCAGTACTTC
>TRBJ2-1|.|TRBV4-1
CASSLQGVRAYNEQFF
TGCGCCAGCAGCTTACAGGGCGTAAGGGCCTACAATGAGCAGTTCTTC
>TRBJ2-2|TRBD1|TRBV9
CASSVVTGGTGELFF
TGTGCCAGCAGCGTAGTTACAGGGGGCACCGGGGAGCTGTTTTTT
>TRBJ1-2|.|TRBV4-1
CASRRPGRTANYGYTF
TGCGCCAGCAGAAGACCGGGGAGAACAGCTAACTATGGCTACACCTTC
>TRBJ2-1|TRBD2|TRBV13
CASRLLLAGSSEQFF
TGTGCCAGCAGGCTCCTACTAGCGGGATCGAGTGAGCAGTTCTTC
>TRBJ2-3|TRBD2|TRBV4-1
CASSQGPSSGTFTDTQYF
TGCGCCAGCAGCCAAGGTCCCAGTAGCGGGACGTTCACAGATACGCAGTATTTT
>TRBJ1-3|.|TRBV5-6
CASSHDGVSGNTIYF
TGTGCCAGCAGCCATGACGGAGTCTCTGGAAACACCATATATTTT
>TRBJ2-3|TRBD2|TRBV7-9
CASSLAQGLYYTQYF
TGTGCCAGCAGCTTAGCGCAGGGACTATACTATACGCAGTATTTT
>TRBJ1-1|TRBD1|TRBV4-2
CASSHGQGRAFF
TGTGCCAGCAGCCACGGACAGGGTCGAGCTTTCTTT
>TRBJ1-4|TRBD1|TRBV5-4
CASSLDRGPEKLFF
TGTGCCAGCAGCTTGGACAGGGGCCCTGAAAAACTGTTTTTT
>TRBJ1-5|.|TRBV30
CAWNHGGDNQPQHF
TGTGCCTGGAATCACGGGGGGGACAATCAGCCCCAGCATTTT
>TRBJ2-2|.|TRBV28
CASTNLQGTGELFF
TGTGCCAGCACCAACCTCCAGGGCACCGGGGAGCTGTTTTTT
>TRBJ1-2|.|TRBV2
CASTQDSFYGYTF
TGTGCCAGCACTCAGGACAGCTTTTATGGCTACACCTTC
>TRBJ2-7|.|TRBV6-6
CASSYVNLEQYF
TGTGCCAGCAGTTACGTTAACTTAGAGCAGTACTTC
>TRBJ2-7|TRBD2|TRBV11-1
CASSQTRTSLYEQYF
TGTGCCAGCAGCCAAACGAGGACTAGCCTCTACGAGCAGTACTTC
>TRBJ1-1|TRBD1|TRBV25-1
CASGTGSEAFF
TGTGCCAGCGGGACAGGCTCTGAAGCTTTCTTT
>TRBJ2-7|TRBD1|TRBV5-1
CASSFLFDRATYEQYF
TGCGCCAGCAGCTTTCTTTTCGACAGGGCTACCTACGAGCAGTACTTC
>TRBJ2-1|.|TRBV29-1
CSVGLADAYNEQFF
TGCAGCGTCGGTTTGGCGGATGCCTACAATGAGCAGTTCTTC
>TRBJ2-3|TRBD2|TRBV5-1
CASSSGLAGIADTQYF
TGCGCCAGCAGCTCGGGACTAGCGGGAATCGCAGATACGCAGTATTTT
>TRBJ2-7|TRBD1|TRBV30
CAWSPDRVNYEQYF
TGTGCCTGGAGCCCGGACAGGGTAAACTACGAGCAGTACTTC
>TRBJ2-1|TRBD2|TRBV11-2
CASSLRAGGHNEQFF
TGTGCCAGCAGCTTACGGGCGGGGGGCCATAATGAGCAGTTCTTC
>TRBJ1-5|.|TRBV7-9
CASSLDSAQGGYQPQHF
TGTGCCAGCAGCTTAGATTCTGCCCAGGGTGGGTATCAGCCCCAGCATTTT
>TRBJ1-1|.|TRBV19
CASSIVGRGNTEAFF
TGTGCCAGTAGTATTGTGGGCAGGGGGAACACTGAAGCTTTCTTT
>TRBJ2-1|TRBD2|TRBV7-9
CASSRGTSGRLRNEQFF
TGTGCCAGCAGCCGGGGGACTAGCGGGAGATTGAGGAATGAGCAGTTCTTC
>TRBJ1-6|.|TRBV28
CASGRVSDNSPLHF
TGTGCCAGCGGTCGGGTCAGCGACAATTCACCCCTCCACTTT
>TRBJ1-3|.|TRBV1
CTSSRGTGLGNTIYF
TGCACCAGCAGCCGAGGGACAGGGCTAGGAAACACCATATATTTT
>TRBJ2-7|.|TRBV5-6
CASSLGGYYEQYF
TGTGCCAGCAGCTTGGGAGGGTACTACGAGCAGTACTTC
>TRBJ2-1|TRBD2|TRBV13
CASSSGLAGVFFGEQFF
TGTGCCAGCAGCTCGGGACTAGCGGGAGTTTTTTTTGGTGAGCAGTTCTTC
>TRBJ2-2|TRBD2|TRBV19
CASTPGLAGGELFF
TGTGCCAGTACCCCGGGACTAGCGGGCGGGGAGCTGTTTTTT